A selection of T cell receptor beta chains follows, all from one sample in a study of cytomegalovirus exposure and HLA in healthy donors. This table comes from immunoSEQ multiplex PCR, and its TCRdb copy is limited to in-frame clones, with some not included. The sample has fewer than 250,000 clones; around four fifths are singletons. Sequenced material: PBMCs. The receptors originated from a boy aged 2-15 years in good health and CMV-seronegative. CDR3s include the opening cysteine and the closing phenylalanine or tryptophan.

TRBJ2-7,TRBV5-1,CASSPRTSGSGYEQYF
TRBJ2-5,TRBV5-1,CASSEAGETQYF
TRBJ2-3,TRBV7-3,CASSLTAGTQYF
TRBJ2-2,TRBV7-9,CASSHTGTANTGELFF
TRBJ2-3,TRBV6-5,CASRTTGDTQYF
TRBJ2-1,TRBV19,CASERRNEQFF
TRBJ2-1,TRBV25-1,CASSESVRLHEQFF
TRBJ2-7,TRBV11-2,CASSLDLLGLAGGEQYF
TRBJ1-1,TRBV4-1,CASSQGRESEAFF
TRBJ2-7,TRBV6-1,CASSLSGSSYEQYF
TRBJ1-1,TRBV11-2,CASSSLARTEAFF
TRBJ2-2,TRBV30,CAWDTGATGELFF
TRBJ2-7,TRBV5-4,CASSLAPDSNYEQYF
TRBJ1-5,TRBV19,CASKRQGTNQPQHF
TRBJ1-4,TRBV2,CASSPERGIGEKLFF
TRBJ2-1,TRBV6-5,CASSPPSGAYNEQFF
TRBJ1-1,TRBV30,CAWSGVGDLNTEAFF
TRBJ2-1,TRBV6-6,CASSRLAGVAHGQFF
TRBJ2-1,TRBV5-1,CASSPYLDSLGDEQFF
TRBJ1-2,TRBV5-1,CASSLGTLVTDGYTF
TRBJ2-6,TRBV5-4,CASSLAPTGANVLTF
TRBJ2-6,TRBV6-4,CASSPGETGANVLTF
TRBJ2-5,TRBV14,CASRRDSQETQYF
TRBJ2-2,TRBV9,CASSVRGPGELFF
TRBJ2-7,TRBV5-1,CASSLEGLAGGREQYF
TRBJ2-1,TRBV7-9,CASSLRWRDEQFF
TRBJ2-1,TRBV6-5,CASSSSGGPYNEQFF
TRBJ2-7,TRBV19,CASRRLDEGVYEQYF
TRBJ1-2,TRBV11-2,CASSLGTTNYGYTF
TRBJ2-5,TRBV7-9,CASSFLAGYETQYF
TRBJ1-1,TRBV7-2,CASSPPTENTEAFF
TRBJ1-5,TRBV7-9,CASNRGVLLGPQHF
TRBJ1-5,TRBV7-9,CASSFWTGGRSNQPQHF
TRBJ1-2,TRBV9,CASSPRPTATINYGYTF
TRBJ2-5,TRBV7-9,CASSLAHLTRSQETQYF
TRBJ2-6,TRBV15,CATSNDRYSGANVLTF
TRBJ2-3,TRBV5-5,CASSLVRGRDTQYF
TRBJ2-7,TRBV29-1,CSGDRGMHEQYF
TRBJ1-1,TRBV5-4,CASSSAGGEAFF
TRBJ1-1,TRBV2,CASTWDRGNTEAFF
TRBJ1-2,TRBV2,CASLAGPRSGYTF
TRBJ2-6,TRBV6-4,CASSANRAAGANVLTF
TRBJ1-4,TRBV30,CAWSLRTGPNEKLFF
TRBJ1-6,TRBV6-1,CATQRGNSPLHF
.,TRBV20-1,CSARDFYEQYF
TRBJ2-2,TRBV30,CAWSGDRGNTGELFF
TRBJ2-1,TRBV21-1,CASSTFGQANEQFF
TRBJ1-4,TRBV30,CAWSLGGFFGEKLFF
TRBJ2-7,TRBV11-2,CASSQMASLHEQYF
TRBJ2-7,TRBV11-2,CASSLGTGAREQYF